The present entry profiles one TCR beta chain with its context. The clone's antigen remains unknown. Per-base qualities were not stored, and no clone one base away is much larger. The germline V gene (reference sequence) sets CDR1 to DFQATT and CDR2 to SNEGSKA. The germline V end is reduced by 0 bases and the J end by 6 bases; junction bases left unmatched: 13. From the cysteine up to the phenylalanine, the CDR3 has a length of 16 residues. The retained sequence is limited to the CDR3, 48 bases, with the frame set at the first base. Library generation was performed with 5' RACE. TCRdb lists the instrument as NextSeq 500. To correct for sequencing error and PCR bias, the TCR library protocol tagged individual cDNA molecules with unique molecular identifiers. Both TCR alpha and beta chains were sequenced, and tight co-correlation was observed between alpha and beta sequence abundances in each sample. The authors' analysis ran thus. V gene, J gene and CDR3 annotation of TCR sequences was performed with Decombinator V4. Expanded TCRs were defined as changing significantly between any two time points under a Poisson model with p below 0.0001. Abundances of TCRs were expressed as counts per million after normalisation to the total number of TCRs sequenced in each sample. MAIT TCRs were defined by TRAV1-2 paired with TRAJ12, TRAJ20 or TRAJ33, and iNKT TCRs by TRAV10 paired with TRAJ18. VDJdb, accessed 1 November 2021, was searched for CMV, EBV and SARS-CoV-2 annotated TCRs, excluding TCRs annotated for multiple antigens. The public sequencing data were trimmed at Q25 with fastp and processed into clonotypes with MiXCR by TCRdb, which kept only in-frame beta chains. CDR3 protein sequences are deduplicated, and each keeps its most common genes and DNA. The V and J calls were determined by TCRdb, not by the authors. The sample contains tens of thousands of distinct CDR3 sequences, under 15% of them found a single time. Jointly, the top ten make up about 5.5% of the sample.

This specimen belongs to a study of early T cells in non-severe SARS-CoV-2 infection (dated by TCRdb to the early 2020s). Concerning the study at large: TCR sequencing used bulk RNA from unsorted whole blood, so alpha and beta chains could not be paired.

The study was a case-control design nested within a healthcare worker cohort in London, UK, with weekly nasopharyngeal swab PCR tests and blood sampling. Healthcare workers were recruited between 23 and 31 March 2020, during the week of the UK lockdown, and were followed weekly for up to roughly 15 weeks. Findings and caveats that apply to the study as a whole: VDJdb matching was skewed toward anti-spike CD8 responses, so virus-specific expansions were likely underestimated and private and CD4 specificities were missed.

Sequenced material: whole blood. The chain joins TRBV20-1 to TRBJ2-5; 7 bases in the junction line up with TRBD1. This TCR was recovered from an adult who was a healthcare worker with PCR-confirmed SARS-CoV-2 infection or an uninfected control (not recorded which). The CDR3 loop reads CSARDLMGQSGKTQYF. The nucleotide sequence is TGCAGTGCTAGAGATCTCATGGGACAGAGTGGGAAGACCCAGTACTTC.